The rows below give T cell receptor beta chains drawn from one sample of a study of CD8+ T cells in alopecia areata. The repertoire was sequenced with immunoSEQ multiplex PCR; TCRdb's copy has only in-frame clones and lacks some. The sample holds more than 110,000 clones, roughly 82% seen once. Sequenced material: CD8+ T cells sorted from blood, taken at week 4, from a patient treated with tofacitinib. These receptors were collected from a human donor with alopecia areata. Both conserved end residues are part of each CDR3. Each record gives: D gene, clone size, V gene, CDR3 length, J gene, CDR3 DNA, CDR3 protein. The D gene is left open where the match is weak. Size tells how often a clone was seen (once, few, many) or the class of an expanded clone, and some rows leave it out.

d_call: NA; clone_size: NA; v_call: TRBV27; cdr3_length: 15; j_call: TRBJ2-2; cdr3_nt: TGTGCCAGCAGTTTTCGGAGTGCGAACACCGGGGAGCTGTTTTTT; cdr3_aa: CASSFRSANTGELFF
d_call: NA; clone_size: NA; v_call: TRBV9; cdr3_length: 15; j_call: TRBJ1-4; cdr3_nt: TGTGCCAGCAGCGTAGAGACAGGCTATAATGAAAAACTGTTTTTT; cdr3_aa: CASSVETGYNEKLFF
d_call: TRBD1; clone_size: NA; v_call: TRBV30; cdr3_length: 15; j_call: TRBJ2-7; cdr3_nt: TGTGCCTGGAGTGTTTGGACAGGGATTACTTACGAGCAGTACTTC; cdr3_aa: CAWSVWTGITYEQYF
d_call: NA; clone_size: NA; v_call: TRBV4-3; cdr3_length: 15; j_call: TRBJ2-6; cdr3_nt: TGCGCCAGCAGCCAACCACCAACTGGGGCCAACGTCCTGACTTTC; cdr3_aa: CASSQPPTGANVLTF
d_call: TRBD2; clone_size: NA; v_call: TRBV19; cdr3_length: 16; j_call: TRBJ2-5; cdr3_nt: TGTGCCAGTAGTATCCTCGGGGTAGCGGGGCAAGAGACCCAGTACTTC; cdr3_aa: CASSILGVAGQETQYF
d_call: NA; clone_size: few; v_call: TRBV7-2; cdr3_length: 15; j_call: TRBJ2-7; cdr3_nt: TGTGCCAGCAGCCTTTACAGCGACGGAACCTACGAGCAGTACTTC; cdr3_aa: CASSLYSDGTYEQYF
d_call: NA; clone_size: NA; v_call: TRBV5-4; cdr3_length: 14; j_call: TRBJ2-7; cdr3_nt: TGTGCCAGCAGCTCCCTCCGGGACCCCGGAGAGCAGTACTTC; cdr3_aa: CASSSLRDPGEQYF
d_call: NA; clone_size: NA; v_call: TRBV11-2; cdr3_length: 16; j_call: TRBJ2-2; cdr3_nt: TGTGCCAGCAGCTGGGGCCGGGTGTCGTCCACCGGGGAGCTGTTTTTT; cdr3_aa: CASSWGRVSSTGELFF
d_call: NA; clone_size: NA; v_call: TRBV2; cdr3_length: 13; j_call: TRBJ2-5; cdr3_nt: TGTGCCAGCAGTGCCGGGTACCAAGAGACCCAGTACTTC; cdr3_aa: CASSAGYQETQYF
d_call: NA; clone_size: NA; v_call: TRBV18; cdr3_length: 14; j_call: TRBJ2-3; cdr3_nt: TGTGCCAGCTCGACGCGGGGTCGCACAGATACGCAGTATTTT; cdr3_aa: CASSTRGRTDTQYF
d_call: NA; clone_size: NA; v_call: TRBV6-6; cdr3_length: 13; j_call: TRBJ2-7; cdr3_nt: TGTGCCAGCAGTTACGGAGCAGGCTACGAGCAGTACTTC; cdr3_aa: CASSYGAGYEQYF
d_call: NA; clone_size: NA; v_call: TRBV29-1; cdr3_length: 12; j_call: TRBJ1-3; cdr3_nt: TGCAGCGCCTGGACACTTGGAAACACCATATATTTT; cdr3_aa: CSAWTLGNTIYF
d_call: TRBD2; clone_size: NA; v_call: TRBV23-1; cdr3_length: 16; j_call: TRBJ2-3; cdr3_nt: TGCGCCAGCAAGAGACTAGCGGGGGGTAGCACAGATACGCAGTATTTT; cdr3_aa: CASKRLAGGSTDTQYF
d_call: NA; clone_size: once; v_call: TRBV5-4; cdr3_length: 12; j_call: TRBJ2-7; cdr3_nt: TGTGCCAGCAGCATAAGGGACAACGAGCAGTACTTC; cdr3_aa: CASSIRDNEQYF
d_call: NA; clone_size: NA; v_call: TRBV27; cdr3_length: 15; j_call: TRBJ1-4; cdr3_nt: TGTGCCAGCAGTCATAATTGGGACGAAGATGAAAAACTGTTTTTT; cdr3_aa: CASSHNWDEDEKLFF
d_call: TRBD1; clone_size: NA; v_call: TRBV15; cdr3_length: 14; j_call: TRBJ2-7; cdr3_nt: TGTGCCACCAGCAGAGAGGGGACAGGCCTTGGGCAGTACTTC; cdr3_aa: CATSREGTGLGQYF
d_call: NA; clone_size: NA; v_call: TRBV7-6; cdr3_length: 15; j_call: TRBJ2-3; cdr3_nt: TGTGCCAGCAGCTTAGTGGGGGCCGATGCAGATACGCAGTATTTT; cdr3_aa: CASSLVGADADTQYF
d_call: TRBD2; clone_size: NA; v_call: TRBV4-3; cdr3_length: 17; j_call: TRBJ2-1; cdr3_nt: TGCGCCAGCAGCCAAGACGGAGCGGGGGGACTCTACAATGAGCAGTTCTTC; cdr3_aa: CASSQDGAGGLYNEQFF
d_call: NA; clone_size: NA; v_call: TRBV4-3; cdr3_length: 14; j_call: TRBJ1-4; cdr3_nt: TGCGCCAGCAGCCAGGGCAGGGCGCGGGAAAAACTGTTTTTT; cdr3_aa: CASSQGRAREKLFF
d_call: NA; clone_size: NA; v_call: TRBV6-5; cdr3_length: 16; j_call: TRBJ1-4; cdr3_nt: TGTGCCAGCAGTTCCCGGGGAGATGCAACTAATGAAAAACTGTTTTTT; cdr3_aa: CASSSRGDATNEKLFF
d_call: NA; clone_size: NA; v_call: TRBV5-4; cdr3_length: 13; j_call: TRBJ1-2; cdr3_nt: TGTGCCAGCAGCTTTAACCCAGACTATGGCTACACCTTC; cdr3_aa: CASSFNPDYGYTF
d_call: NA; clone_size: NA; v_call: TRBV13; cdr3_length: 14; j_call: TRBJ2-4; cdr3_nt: TGTGCCAGCAGCAAAAATGCAGGGGTGAACATTCAGTACTTC; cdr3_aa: CASSKNAGVNIQYF
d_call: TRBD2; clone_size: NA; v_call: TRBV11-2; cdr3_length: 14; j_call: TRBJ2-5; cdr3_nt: TGTGCCAGCAGCTTATTAAGCGGGGGAGAGACCCAGTACTTC; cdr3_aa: CASSLLSGGETQYF
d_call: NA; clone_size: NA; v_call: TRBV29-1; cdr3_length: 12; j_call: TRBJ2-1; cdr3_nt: TGCAGCGAGACTAGTTTATTCAATGAGCAGTTCTTC; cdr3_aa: CSETSLFNEQFF
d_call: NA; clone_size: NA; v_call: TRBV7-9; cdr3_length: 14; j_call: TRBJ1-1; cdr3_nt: TGTGCCAGCAGCTCCACCTTTACCAGCACTGAAGCTTTCTTT; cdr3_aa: CASSSTFTSTEAFF
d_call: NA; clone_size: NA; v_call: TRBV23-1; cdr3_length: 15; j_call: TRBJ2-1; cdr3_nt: TGCGCCAGCAGTCAATCGATCGGAGGAGCTGGTGAGCAGTTCTTC; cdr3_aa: CASSQSIGGAGEQFF
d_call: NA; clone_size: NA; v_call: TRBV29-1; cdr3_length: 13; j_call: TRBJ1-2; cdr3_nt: TGCAGCGTTGGCCCGGACACAAACTATGGCTACACCTTC; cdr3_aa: CSVGPDTNYGYTF
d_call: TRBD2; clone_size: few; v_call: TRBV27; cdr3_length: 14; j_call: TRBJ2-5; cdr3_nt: TGTGCCAGCAGTCACGGGGGGGTAGGGGAGACCCAGTACTTC; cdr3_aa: CASSHGGVGETQYF
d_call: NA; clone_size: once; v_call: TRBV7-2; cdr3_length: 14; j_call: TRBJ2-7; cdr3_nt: TGTGCCAGCAGCCCCCCTTTTAGCTCCTACGAGCAGTACTTC; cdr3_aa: CASSPPFSSYEQYF
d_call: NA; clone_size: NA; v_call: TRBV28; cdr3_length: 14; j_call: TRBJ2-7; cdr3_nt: TGTGCCAGCAGTTTAGGTTATCTGGTATACGAGCAGTACTTC; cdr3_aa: CASSLGYLVYEQYF
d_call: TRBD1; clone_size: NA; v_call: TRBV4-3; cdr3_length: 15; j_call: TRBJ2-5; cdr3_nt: TGCGCCAGCAGCCAAGTTGTAGGACAGGCAGAGACCCAGTACTTC; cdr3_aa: CASSQVVGQAETQYF
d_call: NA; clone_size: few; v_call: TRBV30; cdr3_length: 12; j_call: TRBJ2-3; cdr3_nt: TGTGCCTGGAGTGTATACACAGATACGCAGTATTTT; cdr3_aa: CAWSVYTDTQYF
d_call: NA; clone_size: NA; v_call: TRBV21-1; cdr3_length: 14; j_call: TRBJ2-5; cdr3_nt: TGTGCCAGCAGCAAAGTGGGTGGCGGGCGGACCCAGTACTTC; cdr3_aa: CASSKVGGGRTQYF
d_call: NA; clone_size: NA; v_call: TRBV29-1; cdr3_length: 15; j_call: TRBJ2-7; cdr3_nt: TGCAGCGTTGAAGGGGGGCAGGGAGACTCCTACGAGCAGTACTTC; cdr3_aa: CSVEGGQGDSYEQYF
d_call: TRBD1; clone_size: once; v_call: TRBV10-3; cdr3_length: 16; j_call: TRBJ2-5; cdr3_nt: TGTGCCATCACCTCACCCGTCCAGGGGGCAGGGGAGACCCAGTACTTC; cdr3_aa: CAITSPVQGAGETQYF